The 22 T cell receptor beta chains presented below share a single source sample, sequenced in a study of T cell changes during pregnancy in multiple sclerosis. The table came from immunoSEQ multiplex PCR; TCRdb's copy has only in-frame clones and leaves some out. This table has under 50,000 clones, around 93% appearing once. The source was CD8+ T cells from peripheral blood mononuclear cells, collected after pregnancy. The source of these receptors is a female donor with multiple sclerosis, enrolled in a pregnancy study.

The chain is built from TRBV6-5 and TRBJ2-1; D is possibly TRBD2 (5 bases). CDR3 size: 13 residues. Trimming left V 3 bases short and J 8 bases short, with 11 bases between. Germline V gene data show CDR1 as MNHEY and CDR2 as SVGAGI. The CDR3 DNA follows: TGTGCCAGCAGTTATAACGGAGCGGATGAGCAGTTCTTC. It yields the protein CASSYNGADEQFF.

This chain joins TRBV27 and TRBJ2-3; 9 bases match TRBD2. Trimming cost V 2 bases and J 5 bases; bases outside gene matches: 8. Per germline, CDR1 MNHEY and CDR2 SMNVEV (reference sequence). CDR3 length equals 16 residues. The CDR3 DNA sequence: TGTGCCAGCAGTTTAAGGGCTAGCGGGAAGAGAGATACGCAGTATTTT. Its translation: CASSLRASGKRDTQYF.

This clone has just a few counts. Germline is not matched at one junction end, which may reflect a read error. The V call is TRBV6-6, the J call TRBJ1-3, with 9 bases aligning to TRBD1. This CDR3 comprises 14 residues. Germline values: CDR1 MNHNY, CDR2 SVGAGI (reference sequence). CDR3 region: CASSYSGTGGGSDF. The CDR3 DNA follows: TGTGCCAGCAGTTACTCGGGCACAGGGGGCGGTTCAGATTTT.

The genes are TRBV6-1 and TRBJ1-1, with 8 nucleotides matching TRBD1. Germline V gives CDR1 MNHNS, CDR2 SASEGT. The CDR3 is made up of 14 amino acids. With 4 bases clipped from V and 8 bases from J, the junction kept 9 bases outside the gene matches. The CDR3 coding sequence is TGTGCCAGCAGTGGGGACAGGCGGTTTGTAGAAGCTTTCTTT. As protein: CASSGDRRFVEAFF.

The chain is built from TRBV9 and TRBJ2-7; weak D call: TRBD2 (5 bases). Germline loops: CDR1 SGDLS, CDR2 YYNGEE. Between the trimmed V and J ends, which lost 4 bases and 3 bases, there was a span of 17 bases. CDR3 length: 15 amino acids. As DNA, the CDR3 is TGTGCCAGCAGCCCAAAAACCGGGATTAACTACGAGCAGTACTTC. Amino acid sequence: CASSPKTGINYEQYF.

This chain uses TRBV28 with TRBJ2-1; D possibly corresponds to TRBD2 (5 bases). V was trimmed by 2 bases and J by 4 bases, leaving 9 bases between them. CDR1 is MDHEN, CDR2 SYDVKM, per germline. The CDR3 consists of 14 residues. The CDR3: CASSLGPGYNEQFF. CDR3 nucleotides: TGTGCCAGCAGTTTAGGGCCGGGATACAATGAGCAGTTCTTC.

The V call is TRBV7-8, the J call TRBJ2-1; 10 bases are a match to TRBD2. Germline lookup yields CDR1 SGHVS and CDR2 FQNEAQ. CDR3 size: 16 residues. The V segment lost 5 bases and the J segment 4 bases; nucleotides outside the gene matches: 8. The CDR3 protein is CASSPGGSGGYNEQFF. The CDR3 DNA is TGTGCCAGCAGCCCCGGGGGTAGCGGGGGGTACAATGAGCAGTTCTTC.

The chain is built from TRBV16 and TRBJ1-2; 9 nucleotides match TRBD1. In germline, CDR1 is KGHSY, CDR2 FQNENV. Trimming at V came to 4 bases and at J to 4 bases, leaving 13 bases not matched to a gene. The CDR3 runs to 17 residues. DNA for the CDR3: TGTGCCAGCAGCCCCCCGGGACAGGGTGATTCGAGCTATGGCTACACCTTC. The encoded protein is CASSPPGQGDSSYGYTF.

The chain combines TRBV4-1 with TRBJ1-2; D not resolved. Deletions cut 1 base from V and 1 base from J, with 4 bases between. Germline-derived CDR1 and CDR2 are MGHRA and YSYEKL. The CDR3 length is 13 residues. This chain's CDR3 is CASSQAYNYGYTF. CDR3 sequence (DNA): TGCGCCAGCAGCCAAGCGTATAACTATGGCTACACCTTC.

This chain joins TRBV9 and TRBJ2-3; D is possibly TRBD1 (8 bases). This CDR3 comprises 15 residues. Germline V gene lookup returns CDR1 SGDLS and CDR2 YYNGEE. V was clipped by 3 bases and J by 6 bases, with 17 bases between them. The CDR3, as DNA: TGTGCCAGCAGCGGACAGGGGAGGGGGGAGGATACGCAGTATTTT. Protein: CASSGQGRGEDTQYF.

This sequence joins TRBV4-3 and TRBJ1-1; D perhaps matches TRBD1 (5 bases). V lost 0 bases to trimming and J lost 2 bases, with 10 bases between them. CDR3 size: 15 residues. CDR1 and CDR2 (germline): LGHNA, YSLEER. The CDR3 region has the DNA TGCGCCAGCAGCCAAGATAGCGGGGGTAACACTGAAGCTTTCTTT. Its protein is CASSQDSGGNTEAFF.

This clone was observed a single time. This chain joins TRBV7-3 and TRBJ1-5; 7 positions agree with TRBD1. Germline V lookup: CDR1 SGHTA, CDR2 FQGTGA. The CDR3 is 15 amino acids. Trimming took 4 bases from V and 4 from J; bases not matched to a gene: 7. The DNA for the CDR3 is TGTGCCAGCAGCTCGACAGGGCAGTCGAATCAGCCCCAGCATTTT. Its translation is CASSSTGQSNQPQHF. Full variable domain (remainder filled in from reference TRBV7-3 and TRBJ1-5): GAGVSQTPSNKVTEKGKYVELRCDPISGHTALYWYRQSLGQGPEFLIYFQGTGAADDSGLPNDRFFAVRPEGSVSTLKIQRTERGDSAVYLCASSSTGQSNQPQHFGDGTRLSIL.

This clone was recorded only once. The CDR3 sequence is CASSYGGPGNTEAFF. CDR3 DNA sequence: TGTGCCAGCAGTTACGGCGGGCCGGGGAACACTGAAGCTTTCTTT. The genes are TRBV6-6 and TRBJ1-1; D is ambiguous. V dropped 2 bases and J dropped 1 base, with 11 bases sitting between them. The germline V gene encodes CDR1 MNHNY and CDR2 SVGAGI (reference sequence). This CDR3 has 15 residues.

The table lists this clone with a count of one. This chain uses TRBV4-1 with TRBJ2-7; D perhaps matches TRBD2 (5 bases). Trimming stripped 1 base from V and 0 bases from J, with 7 bases between. The CDR3 totals 14 residues. Germline CDR1 MGHRA, CDR2 YSYEKL. The CDR3 reads CASSQVAGSYEQYF. The CDR3 DNA follows: TGCGCCAGCAGCCAAGTCGCGGGCTCCTACGAGCAGTACTTC.

The genes are TRBV6-1 and TRBJ1-3; no reliable D call. Germline CDR1 and CDR2: MNHNS and SASEGT. With 5 bases removed from V and 0 bases from J, the gap between germline ends came to 11 bases. This CDR3 spans 15 amino acids. CDR3 loop: CASSLQPSSGNTIYF. The CDR3 nucleotides are TGTGCCAGCAGTTTACAACCAAGCTCTGGAAACACCATATATTTT.

V usage is TRBV7-9 and J usage is TRBJ2-3, with TRBD1 matching over 10 bases. Looked up from germline, CDR1 is SEHNR and CDR2 is FQNEAQ (reference sequence). J was trimmed by 3 bases and V by 4 bases; bases with no gene match: 7. This CDR3 is built from 16 residues. The CDR3 reads CASSSRDRGRTDTQYF. The CDR3 nucleotides are TGTGCCAGCAGCTCCCGGGACAGGGGACGGACAGATACGCAGTATTTT.

The V gene is TRBV7-9, the J gene TRBJ2-2; possible D gene TRBD1, 6 bases. There are 16 residues in the CDR3. Germline V CDR1 and CDR2: SEHNR, FQNEAQ (reference sequence). The ends were cut back, 5 bases at V and 4 bases at J, with 17 bases in the middle. This CDR3 reads CASSASYRESTGELFF. The DNA for the CDR3 is TGTGCCAGCAGCGCCTCTTACAGGGAGAGCACCGGGGAGCTGTTTTTT.

The count of this clone is one. The chain combines TRBV5-6 with TRBJ2-1; no clear D gene. Trimming took off 0 bases at V and 8 bases at J, with 9 bases between the two ends. Germline V lookup: CDR1 SGHDT, CDR2 YYEEEE. This CDR3 has 13 amino acids. CDR3 sequence: CASSLDVGYEQFF. The CDR3 coding sequence is TGTGCCAGCAGCTTGGATGTGGGCTATGAGCAGTTCTTC.

This clone was observed a single time. The rearrangement uses TRBV7-3 and TRBJ2-1; D gene unclear. The CDR3 spans 15 residues. Germline assignment: CDR1 SGHTA and CDR2 FQGTGA. Trimming shortened V by 2 bases and J by 0 bases, and 8 bases separated the two germline ends. CDR3: CASSLGGVSYNEQFF. The CDR3 DNA is TGTGCCAGCAGCTTAGGCGGTGTCTCCTACAATGAGCAGTTCTTC.

The chain couples TRBV4-3 to TRBJ1-2, with D possibly TRBD1 on 5 matching bases. V was pared by 0 bases and J by 4 bases, with 21 bases between. There are 18 residues in the CDR3. Looked up from germline, CDR1 is LGHNA and CDR2 is YSLEER. The CDR3 is CASSQEGLRVEKTYGYTF. Written as DNA, the CDR3 is TGCGCCAGCAGCCAAGAGGGTCTCAGGGTCGAAAAGACCTATGGCTACACCTTC.

The rearrangement joins TRBV4-3 to TRBJ2-7, with 10 positions matching TRBD1. This CDR3 is 16 amino acids long. J was trimmed by 5 bases and V by 1 base; bases with no gene match: 8. Germline assignment: CDR1 LGHNA and CDR2 YSLEER. CDR3 coding DNA: TGCGCCAGCAGCCAAGGGGTAGGGACAGGGGAGGACGAGCAGTACTTC. Translation gives CASSQGVGTGEDEQYF.

The rearrangement links TRBV2 to TRBJ2-4, with TRBD2 as a possible D gene (6 bases). The CDR3 has 12 amino acids. CDR1 and CDR2 from the germline V gene are SNHLY and FYNNEI. V lost 7 bases to trimming and J lost 6 bases, with 10 bases between them. This chain's CDR3 is CASIGGTNIQYF. CDR3 DNA sequence: TGTGCCAGCATAGGAGGGACAAACATTCAGTACTTC.